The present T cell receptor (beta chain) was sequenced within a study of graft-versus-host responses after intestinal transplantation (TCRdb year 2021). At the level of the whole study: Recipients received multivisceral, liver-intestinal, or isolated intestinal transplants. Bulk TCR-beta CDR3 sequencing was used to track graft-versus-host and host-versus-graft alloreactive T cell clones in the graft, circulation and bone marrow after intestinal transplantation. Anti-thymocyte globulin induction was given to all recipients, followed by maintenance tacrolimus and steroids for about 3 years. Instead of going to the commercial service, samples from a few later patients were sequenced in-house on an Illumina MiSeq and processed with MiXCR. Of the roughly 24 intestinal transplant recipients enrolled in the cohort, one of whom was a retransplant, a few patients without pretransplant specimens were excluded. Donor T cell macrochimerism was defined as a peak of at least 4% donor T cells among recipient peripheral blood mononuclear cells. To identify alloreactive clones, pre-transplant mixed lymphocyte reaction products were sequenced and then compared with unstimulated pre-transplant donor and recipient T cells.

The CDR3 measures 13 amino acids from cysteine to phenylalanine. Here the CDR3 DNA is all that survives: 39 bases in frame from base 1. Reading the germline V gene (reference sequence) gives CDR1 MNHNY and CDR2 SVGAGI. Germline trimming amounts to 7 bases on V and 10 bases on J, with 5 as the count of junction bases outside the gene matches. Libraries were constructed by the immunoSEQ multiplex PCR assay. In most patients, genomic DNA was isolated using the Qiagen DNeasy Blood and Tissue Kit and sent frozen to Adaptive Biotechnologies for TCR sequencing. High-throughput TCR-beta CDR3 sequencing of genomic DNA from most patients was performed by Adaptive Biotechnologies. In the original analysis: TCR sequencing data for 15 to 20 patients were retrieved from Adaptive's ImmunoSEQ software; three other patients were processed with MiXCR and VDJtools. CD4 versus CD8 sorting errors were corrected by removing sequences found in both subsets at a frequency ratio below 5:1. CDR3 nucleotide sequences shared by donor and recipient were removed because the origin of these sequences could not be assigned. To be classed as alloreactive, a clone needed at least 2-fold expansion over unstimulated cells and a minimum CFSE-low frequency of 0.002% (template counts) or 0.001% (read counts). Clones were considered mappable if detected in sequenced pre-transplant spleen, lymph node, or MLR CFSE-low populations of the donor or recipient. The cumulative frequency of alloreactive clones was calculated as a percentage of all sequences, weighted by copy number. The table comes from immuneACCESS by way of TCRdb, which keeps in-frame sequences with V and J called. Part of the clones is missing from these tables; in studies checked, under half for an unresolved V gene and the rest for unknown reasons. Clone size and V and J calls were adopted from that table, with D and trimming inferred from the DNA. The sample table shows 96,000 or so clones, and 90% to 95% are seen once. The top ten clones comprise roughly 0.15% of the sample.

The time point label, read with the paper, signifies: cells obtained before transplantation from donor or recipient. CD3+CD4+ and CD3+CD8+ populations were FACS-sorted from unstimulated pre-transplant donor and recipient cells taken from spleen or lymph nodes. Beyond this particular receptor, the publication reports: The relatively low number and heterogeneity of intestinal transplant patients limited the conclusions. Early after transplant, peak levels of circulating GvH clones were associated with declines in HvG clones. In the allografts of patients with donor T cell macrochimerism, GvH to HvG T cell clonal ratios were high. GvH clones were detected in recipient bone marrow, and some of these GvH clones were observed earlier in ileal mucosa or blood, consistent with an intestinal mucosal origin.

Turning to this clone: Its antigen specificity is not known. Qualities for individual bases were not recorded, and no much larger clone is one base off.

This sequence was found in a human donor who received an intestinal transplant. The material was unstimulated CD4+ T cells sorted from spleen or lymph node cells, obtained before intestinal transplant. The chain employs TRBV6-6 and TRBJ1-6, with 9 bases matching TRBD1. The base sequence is TGTGCCAGCACCCGGGACAGGGACTCACCCCTCCACTTT. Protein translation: CASTRDRDSPLHF.